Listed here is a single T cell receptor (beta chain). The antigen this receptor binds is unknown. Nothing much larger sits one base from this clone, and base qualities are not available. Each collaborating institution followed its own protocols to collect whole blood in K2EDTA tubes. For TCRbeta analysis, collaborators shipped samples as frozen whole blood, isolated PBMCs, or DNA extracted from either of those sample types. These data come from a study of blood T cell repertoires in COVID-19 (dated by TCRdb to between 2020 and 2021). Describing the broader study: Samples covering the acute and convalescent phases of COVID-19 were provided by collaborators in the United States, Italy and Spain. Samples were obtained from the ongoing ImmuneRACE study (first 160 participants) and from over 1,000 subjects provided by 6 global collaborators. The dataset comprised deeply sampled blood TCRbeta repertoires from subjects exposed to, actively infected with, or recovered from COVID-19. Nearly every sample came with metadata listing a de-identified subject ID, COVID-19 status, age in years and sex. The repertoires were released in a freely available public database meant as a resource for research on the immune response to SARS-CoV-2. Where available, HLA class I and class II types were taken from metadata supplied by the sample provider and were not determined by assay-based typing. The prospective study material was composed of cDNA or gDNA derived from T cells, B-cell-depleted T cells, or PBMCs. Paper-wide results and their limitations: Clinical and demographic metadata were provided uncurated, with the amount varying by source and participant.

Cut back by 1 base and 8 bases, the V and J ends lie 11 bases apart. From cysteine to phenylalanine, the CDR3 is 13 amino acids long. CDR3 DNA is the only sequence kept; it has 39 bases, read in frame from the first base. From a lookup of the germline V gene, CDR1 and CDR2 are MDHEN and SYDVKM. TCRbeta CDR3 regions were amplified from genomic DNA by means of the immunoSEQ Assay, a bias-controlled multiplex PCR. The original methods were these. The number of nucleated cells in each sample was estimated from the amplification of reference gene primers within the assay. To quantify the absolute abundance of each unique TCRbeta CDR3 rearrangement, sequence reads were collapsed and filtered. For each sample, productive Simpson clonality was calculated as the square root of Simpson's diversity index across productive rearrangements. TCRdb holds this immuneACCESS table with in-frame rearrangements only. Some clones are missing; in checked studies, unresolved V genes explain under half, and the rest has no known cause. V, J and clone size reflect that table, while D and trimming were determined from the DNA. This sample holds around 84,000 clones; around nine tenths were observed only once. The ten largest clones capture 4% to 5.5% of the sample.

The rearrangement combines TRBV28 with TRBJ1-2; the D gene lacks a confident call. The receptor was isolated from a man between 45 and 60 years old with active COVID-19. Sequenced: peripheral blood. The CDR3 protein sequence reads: CASSLSAGEGYTF. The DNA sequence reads TGTGCCAGCAGTTTATCGGCGGGAGAGGGCTACACCTTC.